A selection of T cell receptor beta chains follows, all from one sample in a study of cytomegalovirus exposure and HLA in healthy donors. Assay: immunoSEQ multiplex PCR; the TCRdb copy retains only in-frame clones and omits some. The table lists around 40,000 clones, about 66% of them singletons. What was sequenced was PBMCs. The source of these receptors is a man aged 50-60 years in good health and CMV-seropositive. Both conserved end residues are part of each CDR3.

j_gene,v_gene,CDR3aa
TRBJ1-5,TRBV29-1,CSVSQGEGQPQHF
TRBJ1-4,TRBV30,CAWLRGSGKLFF
TRBJ1-2,TRBV19,CASSIAGKDYGYTF
TRBJ2-3,TRBV5-6,CASSRLGTDTQYF
TRBJ1-4,TRBV27,CASSFIGALNEKLFF
TRBJ1-2,TRBV18,CASSPSGGSSVNYGYTF
TRBJ1-1,TRBV6-1,CASSEAWGRNTEAFF
TRBJ1-3,TRBV23-1,CASSRSRQAGNTIYF
TRBJ2-5,TRBV7-6,CAGAEGTQETQYF
TRBJ2-1,TRBV7-2,CASSSRQGRFWQFF
TRBJ1-2,TRBV7-6,CASSPRQSNGYTF
TRBJ1-1,TRBV16,CASAEADDPTEAFF
TRBJ2-6,TRBV29-1,CSVEGQGFSGANVLTF
TRBJ1-2,TRBV7-9,CASSLQAGTGGDGYTF
TRBJ1-2,TRBV5-1,CASSFGTGGYGYTF
TRBJ2-3,TRBV10-3,CAIKGGAEGTDTQYF
TRBJ1-1,TRBV27,CASSLTVNTEAFF
TRBJ2-7,TRBV28,CASVRDRVGYEQYF
TRBJ1-1,TRBV7-2,CASSGGGGARNTEAFF
TRBJ1-1,TRBV27,CASRSNRQANTEAFF
TRBJ1-2,TRBV4-2,CASSQDRGIYGYTF
TRBJ1-6,TRBV2,CASSGQGESPLHF
TRBJ2-7,TRBV23-1,CASSQSRQGLGEQYF
TRBJ2-2,TRBV6-6,CASSLQGTGELFF
TRBJ2-1,TRBV27,CASSPSSGFDEQFF
TRBJ1-4,TRBV2,CASSARTGANNEKLFF
TRBJ1-5,TRBV28,CASSFSTNQPQHF
TRBJ1-1,TRBV6-5,CASSTGQIMNTEAFF
TRBJ2-1,TRBV28,CASSTGVYNEQFF
TRBJ1-2,TRBV25-1,CASSEWDRYGYTF
TRBJ1-2,TRBV2,CASRSTGLGYGYTF
TRBJ2-3,TRBV29-1,CSVGLSFTDTQYF
TRBJ1-4,TRBV7-9,CASSFSTGGEKLFF
TRBJ2-5,TRBV5-8,CASSLGGYQETQYF
TRBJ1-1,TRBV6-5,CASSRATEAFF
TRBJ2-4,TRBV18,CASSQTGAPENIQYF
TRBJ2-1,TRBV7-2,CASSTAEPAYNEQFF
TRBJ1-5,TRBV18,CASSLGYSSNQPQHF
TRBJ2-2,TRBV2,CASSDISRSGELFF
TRBJ1-5,TRBV4-3,CASSPRAAGYSNQPQHF
TRBJ1-4,TRBV5-4,CASSLGQAATNEKLFF
TRBJ1-5,TRBV5-1,CASSLSTGNQPQHF
TRBJ2-1,TRBV13,CASSAGFSYNEQFF
TRBJ1-2,TRBV2,CASRPPGTGAASGYGYTF
TRBJ1-5,TRBV9,CASSVGDRVQPQHF
TRBJ2-5,TRBV6-1,CASSEGGGWETQYF
TRBJ2-2,TRBV9,CASSVGSVWGHANTGELFF
TRBJ2-1,TRBV6-5,CASSLSGGYNEQFF
TRBJ1-6,TRBV7-2,CASKGQPNSPLHF